These T cell receptor beta chains were read from a single sample in a study of a mutant IDH1 vaccine in newly diagnosed glioma. These receptors have no identified antigens. TCRdb's table, derived via immunoSEQ multiplex PCR, lists solely in-frame clones and lacks some. In the table there are around 56,000 clones, 82% of which are singletons. Sample: PBMCs, taken from a glioma patient whose treatment included an IDH1 peptide vaccine. These receptors originate from a woman under 30 with glioma. Some clones in this sample may be carry-over from other donors' samples. Both conserved end residues are part of each CDR3. D genes are given only for firm matches. Only part of the rows carry a size: once, few, many, or a class if the clone is expanded.

d_gene,v_gene,j_gene,abundance,CDR3nt,CDR3aa
TRBD2,TRBV7-9,TRBJ2-7,-,TGTGCCAGCAGCTTAGGAGGGGTAGCGGGAGGTTACGAGCAGTACTTC,CASSLGGVAGGYEQYF
-,TRBV18,TRBJ1-5,-,TGTGCCAGCTCACCAAGACAGGGCAATCAGCCCCAGCATTTT,CASSPRQGNQPQHF
-,TRBV5-6,TRBJ1-1,-,TGTGCCAGCAGCCCCTGGCCAGGGGACACTGAAGCTTTCTTT,CASSPWPGDTEAFF
TRBD1,TRBV5-1,TRBJ1-4,-,TGCGCCAGCAGCTTGGCCCCCGGGACAGGGGAACTGTTTTTT,CASSLAPGTGELFF
-,TRBV5-5,TRBJ2-7,once,TGTGCCAGCAGCTTGTCGGGGACCTACGAGCAGTACTTC,CASSLSGTYEQYF
TRBD2,TRBV6-5,TRBJ2-7,-,TGTGCCAGCACCCGACTAGCGGGAGGGTACGAGCAGTACTTC,CASTRLAGGYEQYF
-,TRBV6-5,TRBJ1-2,-,TGTGCCAGCAGTTACTCAGGGGCCCAAGGGCATGGCTACACCTTC,CASSYSGAQGHGYTF
-,TRBV7-9,TRBJ2-2,few,TGTGCCAGCAGCTCCGGGAACACCGGGGAGCTGTTTTTT,CASSSGNTGELFF
-,TRBV5-1,TRBJ2-5,-,TGCGCCAGCAGCTTCGGGCAGGGAGAAACCCAGTACTTC,CASSFGQGETQYF
-,TRBV9,TRBJ2-6,-,TGTGCCAGCGAACGGCGTGGCTCTGGGGCCAACGTCCTGACTTTC,CASERRGSGANVLTF
-,TRBV5-8,TRBJ1-5,-,TGTGCCAGCAGCTGGGGACACCCCCAGCCCCAGCATTTT,CASSWGHPQPQHF
TRBD2,TRBV5-1,TRBJ2-1,-,TGCGCCAGCAGCTTCCCTACTAGGACTAGCGGGGGCGATTACAATGAGCAGTTCTTC,CASSFPTRTSGGDYNEQFF
-,TRBV23-1,TRBJ1-1,-,TGCGCCAGCAGTCAACCTAGCTTGTCACGGTCCGGTGAAGCTTTCTTT,CASSQPSLSRSGEAFF
-,TRBV5-1,TRBJ2-7,-,TGCGCCCGCCGGGGGTGCGCCTACGAGCAGTACTTC,CARRGCAYEQYF
TRBD2,TRBV9,TRBJ2-3,once,TGTGCCAGCAGCGTAGGCCCAGCGGGAGAGACAGATACGCAGTATTTT,CASSVGPAGETDTQYF
TRBD1,TRBV29-1,TRBJ1-5,few,TGCAGCGTTAGGACAGGGAACAATCAGCCCCAGCATTTT,CSVRTGNNQPQHF
-,TRBV14,TRBJ2-3,once,TGTGCCAGCAGCCAGGGTTTCCCAGATACGCAGTATTTT,CASSQGFPDTQYF
-,TRBV6-6,TRBJ1-4,-,TGTGCCAGCTTGGGCGGACCAAAACTGTTTTTT,CASLGGPKLFF
-,TRBV5-1,TRBJ1-5,-,TGCGCCAGCAGCTTGGGCACCAATCAGCCCCAGCATTTT,CASSLGTNQPQHF
-,TRBV1,TRBJ1-5,-,TGCACCAGCAGCCAGTTTGAAAGGGGCGGGAGCAATCAGCCCCAGCATTTT,CTSSQFERGGSNQPQHF
TRBD2,TRBV7-2,TRBJ2-3,-,TGTGCCAGCAGCTTGGGACTAGCCTATAGCACAGATACGCAGTATTTT,CASSLGLAYSTDTQYF
TRBD2,TRBV7-3,TRBJ2-7,-,TGTGCCAGCAGCTTTTCCGCGGGAGCCTACGAGCAGTACTTC,CASSFSAGAYEQYF
-,TRBV30,TRBJ1-3,-,TGTGCCTGGGGACAGAACACCATATATTTT,CAWGQNTIYF
-,TRBV25-1,TRBJ2-7,-,TGTGCCAGCAGTGAGCCAGGGGAGGGCTACGAGCAGTACTTC,CASSEPGEGYEQYF
TRBD1,TRBV11-3,TRBJ2-5,-,TGTGCCAGCAGCTACAGGGGCAAGGAAGAGACCCAGTACTTC,CASSYRGKEETQYF
TRBD1,TRBV29-1,TRBJ1-1,-,TGCAGCGCCGGGACAGGGAGGTTAACTGAAGCTTTCTTT,CSAGTGRLTEAFF
-,TRBV25-1,TRBJ2-6,-,TGTGCCAGCAGTGAACAGAGAGGGGCCAACGTCCTGACTTTC,CASSEQRGANVLTF
-,TRBV18,TRBJ1-5,-,TGTGCCAGCTCCCCTAACAATCAGCCCCAGCATTTT,CASSPNNQPQHF
TRBD2,TRBV19,TRBJ2-2,-,TGTGCCAGTAGTAGGATAGCGGGGGGGAACACCGGGGAGCTGTTTTTT,CASSRIAGGNTGELFF
TRBD1,TRBV7-2,TRBJ2-7,-,TGTGCCAGCAGCATTTCCGGGACAGGGCTATACGAGCAGTACTTC,CASSISGTGLYEQYF
-,TRBV2,TRBJ1-1,-,TGTGCCAGCAGTGACCCCTTGAACACTGAAGCTTTCTTT,CASSDPLNTEAFF
-,TRBV5-1,TRBJ1-2,-,TGCGCCAGCAGCCTTCCGGAGGAGTATGGCTACACCTTC,CASSLPEEYGYTF